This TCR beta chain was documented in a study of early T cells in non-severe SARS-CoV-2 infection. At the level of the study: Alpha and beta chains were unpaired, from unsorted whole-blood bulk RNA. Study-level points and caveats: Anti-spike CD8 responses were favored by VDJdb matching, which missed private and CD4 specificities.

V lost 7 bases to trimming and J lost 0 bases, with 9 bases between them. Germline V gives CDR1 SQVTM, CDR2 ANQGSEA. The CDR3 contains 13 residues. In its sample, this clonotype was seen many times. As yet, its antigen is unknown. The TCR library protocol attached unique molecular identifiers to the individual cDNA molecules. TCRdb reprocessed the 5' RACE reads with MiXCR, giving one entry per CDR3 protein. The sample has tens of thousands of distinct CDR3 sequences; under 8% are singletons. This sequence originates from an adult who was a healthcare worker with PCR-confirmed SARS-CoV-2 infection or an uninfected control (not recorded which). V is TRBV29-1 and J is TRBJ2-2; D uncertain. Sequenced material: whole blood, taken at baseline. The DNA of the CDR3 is TGCAGCGCACGGACCTCGAACACCGGGGAGCTGTTTTTT. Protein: CSARTSNTGELFF.